This is a list of T cell receptor beta chains from one sample in a study of CD8 T cells in Susac syndrome. A single record per CDR3 protein comes from TCRdb applying MiXCR to the immunoSEQ multiplex PCR reads. The sample yields fewer than 250,000 distinct CDR3 sequences, 92% seen once. The sequenced material came from CD8+ T cells from PBMCs. All receptors come from a human donor with multiple sclerosis. The CDR3 runs from the conserved cysteine through the conserved F or W. A D gene is named only where the DNA matches it firmly. Expanded clones get a size class; other rows say once, few or many, or leave the size out.

j_call d_call clone_size v_call cdr3_nt cdr3_aa
TRBJ2-5 . . TRBV5-4 TGTGCCAGCAGCTTGTACAGGGATGAGACCCAGTACTTC CASSLYRDETQYF
TRBJ2-7 . few TRBV5-6 TGTGCCAGCAGCCCCCTCCGCCAGGTAGCCTACGAGCAGTACTTC CASSPLRQVAYEQYF
TRBJ2-2 . . TRBV24-1 TGTGCCACCAGTGATTTTAAGGGGTCCGGGGAGCTGTTTTTT CATSDFKGSGELFF
TRBJ1-5 . . TRBV6-7 TGTGCCAGCTTTCGATTGATGGTTTATAGCAATCAGCCCCAGCATTTT CASFRLMVYSNQPQHF
TRBJ2-1 TRBD2 . TRBV24-1 TGTGCCACCAGTGAGAATAGCGGGAGCAATGAGCAGTTCTTC CATSENSGSNEQFF
TRBJ1-1 . . TRBV20-1 TGCAGTGCTAAAGTTCACACTGAAGCTTTCTTT CSAKVHTEAFF
TRBJ2-7 TRBD1 . TRBV6-4 TGTGCCAGCACCGCAGGGGGTTGGGACGAGCAGTACTTC CASTAGGWDEQYF
TRBJ2-7 . . TRBV24-1 TGTGCCACCAGTGACCACGGGACGGGTGAGCAGTACTTC CATSDHGTGEQYF
TRBJ2-7 . few TRBV12-3/TRBV12-4 TGTGCCAGCAGTTTCGGGGGACTTTACGAGCAGTACTTC CASSFGGLYEQYF
TRBJ1-1 . . TRBV5-6 TGTGCCAGCAAAGTGCGAATGAACACTGAAGCTTTCTTT CASKVRMNTEAFF
TRBJ2-5 TRBD2 . TRBV12-3/TRBV12-4 TGTGCCAGCAGTTTAGTCGGACTAGCGGGGAACCAAGAGACCCAGTACTTC CASSLVGLAGNQETQYF
TRBJ2-7 . . TRBV2 TGTGCCAGCAGTGAGAGGCGTTGGGGGGGGCGAAGCTCCTACGAGCAGTACTTC CASSERRWGGRSSYEQYF
TRBJ1-1 TRBD1 once TRBV20-1 TGCAGTGCCCCTCAGGGGGGCACTGAAGCTTTCTTT CSAPQGGTEAFF
TRBJ2-1 TRBD2 . TRBV15 TGTGCCACCAGCAAGGGAGCGGGTACTAGCGGGTCTTACAGGGGCTACAATGAGCAGTTCTTC CATSKGAGTSGSYRGYNEQFF
TRBJ2-3 . . TRBV6-6 TGTGCCAGCAGTTACTTGGGCAGGGGCACAGATACGCAGTATTTT CASSYLGRGTDTQYF
TRBJ1-1 TRBD1 . TRBV19 TGTGCCAGTAGTATAGGACAGGGGGCTGGGGAAGCTTTCTTT CASSIGQGAGEAFF
TRBJ1-2 TRBD1 once TRBV3-1 TGTGCCAGCAGCCAAGTGGGACAGGGGCGACCCTATGGCTACACCTTC CASSQVGQGRPYGYTF
TRBJ1-1 . once TRBV11-2 TGTGCCAGCAGCTCCTCTTTGGGGAAGAACACTGAAGCTTTCTTT CASSSSLGKNTEAFF
TRBJ2-6 . . TRBV7-3 TGTGCCAGCAGCTTAAGGGCATCCTCTGGGGCCAACGTCCTGACTTTC CASSLRASSGANVLTF
TRBJ2-1 TRBD2 . TRBV13 TGTGCCAGCAGCTTAGGGACAAGCGGGAGACCCCCGTTCTTC CASSLGTSGRPPFF
TRBJ1-5 TRBD1 . TRBV19 TGTGCCAGTTCGGACAGGGCCAGCGATCAGCCCCAGCATTTT CASSDRASDQPQHF
TRBJ2-7 . . TRBV7-9 TGTGCCAGCAGCTTATCTATCTACGAGCAGTACTTC CASSLSIYEQYF
TRBJ2-4 . . TRBV4-3 TGCGCCAGCAGCCAAGAAGTGATTGGGGCCAAAAACATTCAGTACTTC CASSQEVIGAKNIQYF
TRBJ1-2 . . TRBV19 TGTGCCAGTAGTATATCGGGATCATTCGAACTACATGGCTACACCTTC CASSISGSFELHGYTF
TRBJ2-1 . . TRBV5-6 TGTGCCAGCAGCTTGGCCGTCGGGCCCAATGAGCAGTTCTTC CASSLAVGPNEQFF
TRBJ2-1 . . TRBV27 TGTGCCAGCAGTATGACAGACCCAGGGGTCGACAATGAGCAGTTCTTC CASSMTDPGVDNEQFF